This TCR beta chain emerged from a study of blood T cells in healthy people across ages. Next came a second PCR, run for about 7 to 12 cycles, which used a sample-barcoded 5' primer along with a J-beta primer mix. TCRdb used MiXCR to reprocess the 5' RACE reads, holding one entry per CDR3 protein. The table lists fewer than 1.5 million distinct CDR3 sequences, 42% of them singletons. The CDR3 extends over 14 amino acids. Germline V lookup: CDR1 SGHTA, CDR2 FQGNSA. Trimming removed 7 bases from V and 3 bases from J, with 16 bases in between. This clonotype was seen once. The chain recombines TRBV7-2 with TRBJ2-7; TRBD2 is a possible D gene (5 bases). This clonotype originated in a woman between 18 and 29 years old in good health. Source material: blood. For the CDR3, the DNA is TGTGCCAGCAAGGAGGCGGTCGTTGTCTACGAGCAGTACTTC. This codes for CASKEAVVVYEQYF. Together with reference TRBV7-2 and TRBJ2-7, the CDR3 gives the full variable domain: GAGVSQSPSNKVTEKGKDVELRCDPISGHTALYWYRQSLGQGLEFLIYFQGNSAPDKSGLPSDRFSAERTGGSVSTLTIQRTQQEDSAVYLCASKEAVVVYEQYFGPGTRLTVT.